A few counts support the clone carrying this T cell receptor (beta chain). Germline loops: CDR1 MNHEY, CDR2 SMNVEV (reference sequence). The CDR3 is 14 residues long. Trimming took 6 bases from V and 4 from J, leaving 15 bases between them. This sample is drawn from a study of T cell responses to AZD1222 COVID-19 vaccine. Produced via immunoSEQ multiplex PCR; TCRdb's table is partial and in-frame only. The sample has about 130,000 clones; around 90% are singletons. This receptor was obtained from an adult in good health. This chain connects TRBV27 to TRBJ1-1; D gene uncertain. This specimen consisted of peripheral blood, obtained on day 0 of AZD1222 vaccination. The CDR3 DNA follows: TGTGCCAGCAGCCCGGGCTGGGAGGGCACTGAAGCTTTCTTT. Translating gives CASSPGWEGTEAFF.